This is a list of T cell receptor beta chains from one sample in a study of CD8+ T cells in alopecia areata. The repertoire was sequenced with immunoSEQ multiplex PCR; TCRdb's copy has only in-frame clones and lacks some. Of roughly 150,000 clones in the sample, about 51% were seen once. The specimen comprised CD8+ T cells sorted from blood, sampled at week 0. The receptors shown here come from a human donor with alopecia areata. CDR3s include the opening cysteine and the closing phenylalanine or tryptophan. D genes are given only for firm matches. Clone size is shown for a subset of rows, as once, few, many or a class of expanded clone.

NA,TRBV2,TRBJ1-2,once,CASRGGRKGSFDGYTF,TGTGCCAGCAGGGGAGGGCGGAAGGGCTCGTTCGATGGCTACACCTTC
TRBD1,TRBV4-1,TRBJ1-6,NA,CASSSGQNNSPLHF,TGCGCCAGCAGCTCGGGACAGAATAATTCACCCCTCCACTTT
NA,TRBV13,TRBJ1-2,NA,CASSLDRDYGYTF,TGTGCCAGCAGCTTAGACAGGGACTATGGCTACACCTTC
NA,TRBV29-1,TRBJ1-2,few,CSVEDYGYTF,TGCAGCGTCGAGGACTATGGCTACACCTTC
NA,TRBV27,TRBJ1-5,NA,CASSLSVSGNQPQHF,TGTGCCAGCAGTTTATCAGTGAGTGGCAATCAGCCCCAGCATTTT
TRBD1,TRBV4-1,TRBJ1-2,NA,CASSLRDSSNYGYTF,TGCGCCAGCAGCCTAAGGGACAGCTCTAACTATGGCTACACCTTC
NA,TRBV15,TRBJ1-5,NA,CATSSDSHNQPQHF,TGTGCCACCAGCAGTGACAGTCACAATCAGCCCCAGCATTTT
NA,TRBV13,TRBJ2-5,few,CASSNGEETQYF,TGTGCCAGCAGTAACGGGGAAGAGACCCAGTACTTC
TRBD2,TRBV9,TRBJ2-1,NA,CASSVAGASGGANEQFF,TGTGCCAGCAGCGTAGCAGGGGCTAGCGGGGGGGCAAATGAGCAGTTCTTC
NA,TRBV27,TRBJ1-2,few,CASSLTLSDDYGYTF,TGTGCCAGCAGTTTAACCCTGTCAGATGACTATGGCTACACCTTC
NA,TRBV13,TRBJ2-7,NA,CASSLGDGYEQYF,TGTGCCAGCAGCTTAGGGGACGGATACGAGCAGTACTTC
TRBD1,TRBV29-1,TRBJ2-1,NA,CSVLPGQGLNEQFF,TGCAGCGTCCTTCCGGGACAGGGCCTCAATGAGCAGTTCTTC
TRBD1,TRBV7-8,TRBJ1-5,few,CASSTKQGGQPQHF,TGTGCCAGCAGCACCAAACAGGGGGGCCAGCCCCAGCATTTT
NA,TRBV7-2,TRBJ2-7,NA,CASSVGIVPYEQYF,TGTGCCAGCAGCGTAGGGATAGTTCCCTACGAGCAGTACTTC
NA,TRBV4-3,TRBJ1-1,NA,CASSQVFGGGNTEAFF,TGCGCCAGCAGCCAAGTTTTCGGGGGTGGGAACACTGAAGCTTTCTTT
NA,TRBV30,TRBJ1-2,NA,CAWSSRGYYGYTF,TGTGCCTGGAGTTCTAGAGGGTACTATGGCTACACCTTC
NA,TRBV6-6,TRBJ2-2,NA,CASSYGGGGELFF,TGTGCCAGCAGTTACGGTGGAGGCGGGGAGCTGTTTTTT
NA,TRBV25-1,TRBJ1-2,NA,CASSELGPYGYTF,TGTGCCAGCAGTGAACTTGGACCCTATGGCTACACCTTC
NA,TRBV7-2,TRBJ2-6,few,CASSFRISGANVLTF,TGTGCCAGCAGCTTCCGGATTTCTGGGGCCAACGTCCTGACTTTC